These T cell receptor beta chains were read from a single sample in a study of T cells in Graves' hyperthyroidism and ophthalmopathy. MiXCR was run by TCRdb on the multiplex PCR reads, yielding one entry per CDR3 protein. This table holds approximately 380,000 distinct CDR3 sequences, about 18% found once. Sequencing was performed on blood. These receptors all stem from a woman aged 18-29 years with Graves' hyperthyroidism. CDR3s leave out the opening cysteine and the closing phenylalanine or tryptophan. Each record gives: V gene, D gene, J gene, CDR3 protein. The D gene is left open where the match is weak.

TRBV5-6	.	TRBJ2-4	ASSQLPLAKNIKY
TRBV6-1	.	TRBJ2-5	ASSETPPGAQY
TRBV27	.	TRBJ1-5	ASSLFYAWGASNQPQH
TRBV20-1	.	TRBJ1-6	SAVMGGSYNSPLH
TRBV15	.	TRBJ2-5	ATSRDRGLGQETQY
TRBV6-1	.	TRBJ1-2	ASRGGRSSNYGYT
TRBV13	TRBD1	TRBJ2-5	ASSLVRDRDWETQY
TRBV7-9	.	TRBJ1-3	ASSFSSSGNTIY
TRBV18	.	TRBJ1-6	ASSQWGPNYNSPLH
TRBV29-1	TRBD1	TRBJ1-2	SVRDRGGYT
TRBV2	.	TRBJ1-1	ASSGDQVIGAF
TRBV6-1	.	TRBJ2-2	ASRVGTTGELF
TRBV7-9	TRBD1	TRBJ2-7	ATEVRGQPKDEQY
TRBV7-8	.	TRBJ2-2	ASSTSYNTRATGELF
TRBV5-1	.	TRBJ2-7	ASSLNGGAYPYEQY
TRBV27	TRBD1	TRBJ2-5	ASSRTGGETQY
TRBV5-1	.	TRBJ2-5	ASSSPGSGETQY
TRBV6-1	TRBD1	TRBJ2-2	ASSHLQGAGGELF
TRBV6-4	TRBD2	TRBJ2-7	ASSDSFLRLAGYEQY
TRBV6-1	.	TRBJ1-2	ASSEWGSDITDGYT
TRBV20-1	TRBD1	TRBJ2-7	SARLHGDRAYEQY
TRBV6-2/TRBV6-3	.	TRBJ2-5	ASSYSTRETQY
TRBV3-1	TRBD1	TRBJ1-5	ASSPGTVRVNQPQH
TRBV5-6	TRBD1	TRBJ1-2	ASSFQGAGYGYT